This T cell receptor beta chain originates from a study of cytomegalovirus exposure and HLA in healthy donors. Study information: Out of 150 million to 200 million T cells, an earlier analysis found over 90 million unique TCR beta sequences in total. General study results and limits: Donors belonging to an Asian-associated ancestry cluster reportedly showed fewer N-insertions in productive TCRs than the 666-donor mean, according to what a later analysis found. Some public TCRs appeared in many individuals, while most sequences were rare.

Trimming took 6 bases from V and 2 from J, leaving 8 bases between them. CDR1 SNHLY and CDR2 FYNNEI come from the germline V gene. The length of the CDR3 is 13 residues. The PCR made use of 60 Vbeta and 13 Jbeta primers. Assay used: immunoSEQ multiplex PCR; TCRdb lists only in-frame clones, some missing. The table shows 85,000 to 130,000 clones, with around 80% occurring only once. As to this clone: Its antigen is currently unknown. The sample contains more than one DNA sequence encoding this CDR3.

The specimen sequenced was PBMCs. This clonotype was obtained from a female donor in good health and CMV-seropositive. The chain couples TRBV2 to TRBJ1-5; tentative D call: TRBD1 (5 bases). The CDR3 is CASSGGGNQPQHF. The CDR3 bases are TGTGCCAGCAGCGGGGGAGGCAATCAGCCCCAGCATTTT.